The clone carrying this TCR beta chain has more than one count but fewer than ten. Antigen unknown. The sample comes from a study of T-cell reconstitution after alpha-beta-depleted transplantation in children. Molecular barcoding with unique molecular identifiers was used for the TCRbeta library. TCRdb itself ran the PCR reads through MiXCR, one entry per CDR3 protein. The profile covers hundreds of thousands of distinct CDR3 sequences, with just under 8.5% appearing a single time and under 8% taken by the ten largest. Germline CDR1 KGHSY, CDR2 FQNENV. V was trimmed by 0 bases and J by 0 bases, leaving 15 bases between them. This CDR3 has 19 residues. Whole-study results and caveats: Elevated TCRbeta diversity at day 60 was traced, in some patients, to surviving recipient T cells and thymic progenitors. One year post-transplant, T-cell counts and diversity were largely derived from T cells produced anew.

Sample: PBMCs, mostly from graft donor cells, taken 180 days after TCRalphabeta/CD19-depleted stem cell transplant. The V gene is TRBV16, the J gene TRBJ2-6; maybe TRBD1 (6 bases). The TCR originated in a male patient younger than 18 who had a stem cell transplant for acute lymphoblastic leukemia, so the T cells may come from the graft donor. CDR3 nucleotides: TGTGCCAGCAGCCAATCTCTGATAGGACAGAACTCTGGGGCCAACGTCCTGACTTTC. Encoded protein: CASSQSLIGQNSGANVLTF.